This TCR beta chain was captured by sequencing in a study of blood T cells in healthy people across ages (dated by TCRdb to the mid-2010s). About the full investigation: In model experiments, template switching captured about one uniquely barcoded TCR beta cDNA molecule for every two T cells. To avoid experimental bias, donors of different ages were spread randomly across the sequencing lanes. To track age-related changes in TCR beta repertoire diversity, the study relied on deep sequencing normalized with unique cDNA molecular identifiers. For two donors (one aged 18 to 29 and one aged 80 or older), the study analyzed two additional independent replicas of 1 million unique cDNA reads from the same blood draw. The donors were divided into four age groups: young (average around 16 years), middle-aged (over 35), aged (approximately 62) and long-lived (82).

The roughly 37 donors, aged roughly 6 to 90 years, were systemically healthy Caucasian individuals from Russia. About 10 milliliters of peripheral blood were collected from each donor into EDTA-treated Vacutainer tubes. PBMCs were isolated by Ficoll-Paque density-gradient centrifugation, with at least 6 million obtained per sample. Trizol reagent was used to extract total RNA from PBMCs, with at least 6 micrograms per sample. For every donor, flow cytometry on a PBMC aliquot measured the percentage of naive CD45RAhigh/CD27high T cells. What the study reported, not specific to this receptor: Observed TCR beta diversity per million T cells fell roughly linearly with age, and a significant reduction was already apparent by age roughly 41. Donor CMV infection status was unknown, potentially confounding age-related changes in expanded clonotypes. Estimates of total diversity from one million sequenced T cells were regarded as lower bounds and underestimates. Conclusive comparison of naive and antigen-experienced compartments was prevented by the profiling of bulk unsorted PBMCs. Compared with the aged group, more naive CD4+ T cells, fewer expanded clones and increased TCR diversity were shown by the long-lived group, suggesting age selection. The percentage of naive T cells measured by flow cytometry correlated strongly with observed TCR beta diversity.

The CDR3 covers 15 residues, taking in both the cysteine and the phenylalanine. This entry keeps only the CDR3 DNA: 45 bases, framed from base 1. Trimming takes 4 bases from V and 1 base from J, and the germline ends sit 16 bases apart. For CDR1 and CDR2, the germline V gene (reference sequence) lists DFQATT and SNEGSKA. Library preparation employed 5' RACE. Sequenced using an Illumina HiSeq 2500. A second PCR of roughly 6 to 12 cycles was run with a J-beta primer mix and a sample-barcoded 5' primer. A template-switch 5' adaptor carrying 12 random nucleotides introduced a unique molecular identifier onto each TCR beta cDNA molecule. At least 2.5 million CDR3-containing paired-end reads were obtained from each sample. The Mint cDNA synthesis kit, primed by a TRBC-specific oligonucleotide, was used to synthesize first-strand cDNA from all RNA. After uracil-DNA glycosylase treatment, a first 18-cycle PCR used universal primers M1SS and BC2_uni_R on all cDNA. Per the original workflow: Each sample was normalized by randomly selecting 1 million high-quality reads, each carrying a distinct molecular identifier. Reads sharing molecular identifiers were discarded rather than binned into consensus sequences. MiTCR, set to a Q25 quality threshold and the strictest error-elimination algorithm, was used for CDR3 identification, clonotype clustering and error correction. A nonparametric unseen species model with Euler transformation was used to estimate lower-bound total TCR beta diversity. TCRdb itself trimmed the public reads at Q25 with fastp, ran MiXCR and retained productive beta chains. Rows are unified per CDR3 protein, each entry keeping the most common DNA and genes. TCRdb's processing, not the authors', yielded these V and J calls. This sample comprises under 950,000 distinct CDR3 sequences, about a fifth of them detected only once. The leading ten clones occupy around 21% of the sample.

This clonotype was recorded a few times. Its antigen has not been determined. No base qualities exist here, and no much larger clone lies one base off it. This receptor was taken from a man aged 65 to 85 in good health. The rearranged chain carries TRBV20-1 and TRBJ2-5, with a weak D call of TRBD1 (7 bases match). The sample consisted of blood. The nucleotides read TGCAGTGCTACCAGACAGGGAGGCGGCCAAGAGACCCAGTACTTC. This translates into CSATRQGGGQETQYF.